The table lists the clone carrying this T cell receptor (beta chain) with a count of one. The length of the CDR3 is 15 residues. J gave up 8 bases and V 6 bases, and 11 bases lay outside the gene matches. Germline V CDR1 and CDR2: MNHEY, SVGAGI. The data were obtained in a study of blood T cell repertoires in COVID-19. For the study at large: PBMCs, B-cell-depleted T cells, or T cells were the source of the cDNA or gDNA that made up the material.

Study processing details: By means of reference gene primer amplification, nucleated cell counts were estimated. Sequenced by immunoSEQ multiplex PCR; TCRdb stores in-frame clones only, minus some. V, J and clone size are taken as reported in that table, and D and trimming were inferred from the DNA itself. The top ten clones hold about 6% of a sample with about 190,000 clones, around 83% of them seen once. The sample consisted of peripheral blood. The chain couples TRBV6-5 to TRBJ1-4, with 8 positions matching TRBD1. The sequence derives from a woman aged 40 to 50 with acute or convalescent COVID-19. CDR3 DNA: TGTGCCAGCAGATCTTTGGGACAGGTCAGAGAAAAACTGTTTTTT. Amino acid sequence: CASRSLGQVREKLFF.